This T cell receptor (beta chain) comes out of a study of cytomegalovirus exposure and HLA in healthy donors (dated by TCRdb to about 2017). Study-level background: An earlier analysis of roughly 570 of the donors reported roughly 300 Gb of sequence data and around 110 million unique TCR beta sequences obtained from some 200 million T cells. An early release covering 550 to 700 HLA-typed donors comprised about 300 gigabases of sequencing data and tens of millions of unique TCR sequences. Among the roughly 400 genotyped donors, approximately 82% belonged to the genetic ancestry cluster associated with self-reported Caucasian donors. The study aimed to test whether signatures of past pathogen exposure could be identified by cataloging public T cell receptors. The study used immunosequencing to profile the T cell repertoires of several hundred subjects and linked those repertoires to cytomegalovirus serostatus. A separate validation cohort of approximately 120 different subjects was used in addition to the roughly 620-subject first cohort. High-throughput TCR immunosequencing, statistical association of individual TCRs with disease status, and machine learning were combined to predict cytomegalovirus infection status. A later analysis re-examined previously published TCR beta repertoires from 610 or so donors and added high-resolution HLA genotyping to investigate patterns of TCR occurrence. The later analysis used no new phenotypic data to find candidate immune exposures, relying instead on TCR beta sequences and their occurrence across donors. An earlier analysis of approximately 640 of the donors applied high-throughput TCR beta sequencing to assess whether each TCR beta V gene segment acted as functional or pseudogenic. Donor age, sex, ethnicity and CMV serostatus were compiled alongside the repertoire data. A later genetic analysis took genome-wide SNP genotypes for about 65% of the 666 donors and used that subset as a discovery cohort. Every repertoire in the discovery cohort had been generated on one and the same sequencing platform. HLA typing included class I and class II loci at four-digit resolution. Typing coverage differed by locus: A, B, C, DRB1 and DQB1 were typed in roughly 620-640 donors, DQA1 in 522, DPA1 in 600 to 610, and DPB1 in 400 to 490. Four to six DR-DQ haplotypes were handled as single units for association and clustering, since linkage in the cohort was strong. Among roughly 400 genotyped donors of the cohort, an average of around 250,000 unique TCR beta nucleotide sequences was sequenced per donor, of which about 19% were non-productive. On the study overall, not on this receptor specifically: In this cohort, only TCR beta chains were sequenced, and detectable features were limited by the absence of alpha or paired-chain data. In a later genetic analysis, a missense DCLRE1C variant was associated with V-gene and J-gene trimming of TCR beta chains, and the association was replicated in an independent cohort. Because counts were too low, about 18 rarely observed V segments, including chromosome 9 orphons, were left out of the earlier analysis of some 600 of the donors. Compared with equally common non-associated chains, HLA-associated TCR beta chains in a later analysis were more clonally expanded and had lower generation probabilities. An earlier analysis of roughly 570 of the donors showed that most TCR beta V segments appeared in productive rearrangements either about 87% or about 30% of the time, which broadly matched IMGT annotations. Several of the top co-occurrence clusters appeared to be linked to parvovirus B19, influenza, CMV and Epstein-Barr virus, according to a later analysis. At a false discovery rate of 0.05, a later analysis linked under 20,000 TCR beta sequences to specific HLA alleles. The study listed 150 to 200 TCR beta chains as associated with cytomegalovirus. A later analysis found that TCR association rates varied across HLA loci, with DRB1 alleles showing the most associated TCRs and HLA-C alleles the fewest. Linkage disequilibrium might explain the correlated functional status among segregating V segments, but an unknown experimental factor could not be ruled out. In vitro tests confirmed that a few of the cytomegalovirus-associated TCR beta chains recognize cytomegalovirus antigens. HLA typing was unavailable for some donors at each locus, so association tests used only the typed subset. The only immune exposure information available for the cohort was CMV serostatus. Most TCR sequences were observed very rarely across donors, whereas some public TCRs were present in many individuals. The classifier was reported to diagnose cytomegalovirus status with high specificity and sensitivity in both the original cohort and the validation cohort. Strong co-occurrence of HLA alleles, especially DR and DQ, made assigning TCR associations to individual alleles difficult. It was suggested by the authors that the approach could potentially be generalized to other disease states and immunological phenotypes. According to a later genetic analysis, donors in an Asian-associated ancestry cluster had fewer N-insertions in productive TCRs than the approximately 630-donor mean. In a later analysis, most CMV-associated TCR beta chains were found to appear HLA-restricted, with HLA associations seemingly driven largely by CMV exposure. A cluster of highly shared sequence variants was judged likely to be a technical artifact of the sequencing pipeline. The 87-base-pair reads could not distinguish some IMGT-functional V segments, including TRBV6-2 and TRBV6-3, so those segments were excluded. The presence/absence analyses assumed that sequencing depth was roughly uniform across donors, and that assumption may not be true. A further reported finding was that TCR beta sequences accurately predicted the HLA-A and HLA-B alleles for most subjects in the first cohort.

Trimming takes 6 bases off V and 5 bases off J; junction bases not matched to a gene: 8. The CDR3 runs 14 residues from the cysteine to the phenylalanine. Only the CDR3 part of the read is kept: 42 bases, read in frame from the first base. The germline V gene supplies CDR1 SGHRS and CDR2 YFSETQ. As concerns this clone: Which antigen it targets is not known. No qualities accompany the bases; no much larger clone lies one base away.

The cohort consisted of 650 to 850 healthy bone marrow donors. At the time of sampling, all cohort members were nominally healthy, though unrecorded immune exposures were likely present. The donor tested CMV seronegative, placing the donor among the 350 or so seronegative members of the cohort. A peripheral blood sample was collected from each donor, and TCR beta sequencing was performed on peripheral blood mononuclear cells. Genomic DNA was extracted from the blood cell samples with the Qiagen DNeasy Blood Extraction Kit. The library was prepared using the immunoSEQ multiplex PCR assay. For the multiplex PCR, a mixture combining 60 forward primers for TCR Vbeta segments and 13 reverse primers for TCR Jbeta segments was used. The CDR3 region of rearranged TCR beta genes was amplified from genomic DNA with a multiplex PCR assay. The Illumina HiSeq System was used to sequence the amplified TCR beta libraries as 87-base-pair reads. As for the original processing: A later analysis tallied 80 million to 95 million unique TCR beta chains across the 700 or so repertoires, and approximately 12 million of those chains were shared by two or more donors. Raw reads were error-corrected and collapsed into unique sequences with a nearest-neighbor algorithm that merged closely related sequences to remove PCR and sequencing errors. CDR3 sequences were aligned to IMGT reference sequences to assign V, D and J gene segments. Each retained sequence needed at least a six-nucleotide match to both a V gene segment and a J gene segment. A rearrangement counted as productive if the CDR3 had no stop codons and remained in frame with V and J, and every other rearrangement counted as non-productive. CDR3 was defined according to IMGT convention as the region running from the second conserved V-encoded cysteine to the conserved J-encoded phenylalanine. Sequences without an unambiguous match to a single V gene segment were excluded from the earlier analysis of about 640 of the donors. An earlier analysis of under 750 of the donors called V segments functional above 56.7% productive rearrangements and segregating when the between-donor standard deviation exceeded 5%. To diagnose cytomegalovirus status from the catalog of TCR beta chain sequences, a statistical classification framework was built. V and J gene assignment, in a later analysis, came from comparing TCR nucleotide sequences with IMGT/GENE-DB human TR gene sequences. In a later analysis, CDR3 sequences and most-parsimonious VDJ recombination scenarios were assigned using the TCRdist pipeline. A later analysis defined each TCR beta chain by its CDR3 amino acid sequence plus V-gene family, and excluded reads lacking a unique V-gene family. In a later analysis, fewer than 650 highly shared, low-generation-probability nucleotide sequences were removed to address suspected cross-contamination and a sequencing artifact. For each public chain, a later analysis derived a clonal expansion index from normalized ranks of inferred template counts within each repertoire. In a later analysis, generation probabilities were computed with a VDJ recombination model fitted to out-of-frame rearrangements, and the resulting probabilities were checked against IGoR. In a later analysis, hypergeometric tests were used to score TCR-TCR, TCR-HLA and TCR-CMV co-occurrence, with a repertoire-size bias correction applied to TCR pairs. In a later analysis, false discovery rates were estimated by permuting HLA or CMV assignments 20 times. In a later analysis, co-occurring TCRs were grouped with DBSCAN, and TCRdist sequence similarity was added when clustering was performed within HLA-allele-positive subsets. Repertoires with fewer than 30,000 or more than 120,000 public chains, plus five repertoires with anomalous nucleotide sharing, were excluded from co-occurrence clustering. This immuneACCESS table, as held by TCRdb, lists in-frame sequences with V and J called but not all clones. Of the missing ones, under half trace to an unresolved V gene in checked studies; the others have no known cause. Clonal size and the V and J genes are those of that table, whereas D and trimming came from the DNA. This sample lists under 200,000 clones; more than 70% were detected once. The top ten hold about 1.6% of the sample.

Sequencing input: PBMCs. This sequence was found in a male donor in good health and CMV-seronegative. Here the chain combines TRBV5-1 and TRBJ2-1; the junction holds 7 bases that match TRBD1. CDR3 region: CASTETGMNNEQFF. The sequenced DNA: TGCGCCAGCACGGAGACAGGGATGAACAATGAGCAGTTCTTC.